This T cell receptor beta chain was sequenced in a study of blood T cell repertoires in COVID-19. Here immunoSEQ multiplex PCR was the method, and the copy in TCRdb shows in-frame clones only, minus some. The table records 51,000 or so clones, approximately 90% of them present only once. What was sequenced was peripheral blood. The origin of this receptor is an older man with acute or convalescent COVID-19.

The CDR3 DNA follows: TGTGCCAGCAGTTTCCCCCACAGGGCGACTGAAGCTTTCTTT. Amino acids: CASSFPHRATEAFF. The genes are TRBV28 and TRBJ1-1; D may be TRBD1 (6 bases). V was trimmed by 3 bases and J by 5 bases, leaving 13 bases between them. Germline V gene sequence: CDR1 MDHEN, CDR2 SYDVKM. CDR3 size: 14 residues.